Presented here are 18 T cell receptor beta chains from one specimen sequenced in a study of cytomegalovirus exposure and HLA in healthy donors. Sequenced by immunoSEQ multiplex PCR; TCRdb stores in-frame clones only, minus some. Seen here are 150,000 to 200,000 clones, around four fifths observed once, and the top ten hold approximately 2%. Sequences were obtained from PBMCs. The receptors derive from a man aged 25 to 45 in good health and CMV-seropositive.

This chain joins TRBV9 and TRBJ2-5, with 10 bases identical to TRBD2. Germline CDR1 is SGDLS and CDR2 is YYNGEE. The CDR3 totals 17 residues. V was pared by 0 bases and J by 1 base, with 6 bases of the junction left unmatched. In DNA form, the CDR3 reads TGTGCCAGCAGCGTAGGAGCTAGCGGGGGCCTCCAAGAGACCCAGTACTTC. Translation: CASSVGASGGLQETQYF.

The V call is TRBV6-5, the J call TRBJ1-2; D unclear. The germline gives CDR1 MNHEY, CDR2 SVGAGI. The CDR3 spans 15 residues. V lost 0 bases to trimming and J lost 2 bases, with 10 bases between them. CDR3 sequence (DNA): TGTGCCAGCAGTTACTCGAACCCGGGGAACTATGGCTACACCTTC. This encodes CASSYSNPGNYGYTF.

The chain carries TRBV11-2 and TRBJ2-7, with a weak D call TRBD2 (6 bases). Germline V gives CDR1 SGHAT, CDR2 FQNNGV. V lost 1 base to trimming and J lost 4 bases, with 14 bases between them. The CDR3 extends over 15 amino acids. CDR3: CASSLALGGKYEQYF. The CDR3 nucleotides read TGTGCCAGCAGCTTAGCGTTGGGAGGAAAATACGAGCAGTACTTC.

CDR3 amino acids: CASSIGTSGATDTQYF. The CDR3 bases are TGTGCCAGTAGTATAGGAACTAGCGGGGCCACAGATACGCAGTATTTT. The chain has TRBV19 and TRBJ2-3; TRBD2 matches 10 bases. V shed 1 base and J 2 bases; nucleotides not matched to a gene: 3. Germline V gene data show CDR1 as LNHDA and CDR2 as SQIVND (reference sequence). CDR3 length: 16 amino acids.

The gene calls are TRBV7-9 and TRBJ2-1; 8 nucleotides match TRBD2. Germline CDR1 SEHNR, CDR2 FQNEAQ (reference sequence). This CDR3 region has 15 residues. After removal of 5 bases from V and 2 bases from J, the junction contained 5 bases not matched to a gene. The CDR3 is CASSPLRGAYNEQFF. The CDR3, as DNA: TGTGCCAGCAGCCCGCTGCGGGGGGCCTACAATGAGCAGTTCTTC.

V usage is TRBV4-3 and J usage is TRBJ2-5; possible D gene TRBD1, 5 bases. There are 14 residues in the CDR3. Germline V CDR1 and CDR2: LGHNA, YSLEER. Trimming cost V 0 bases and J 2 bases, with 7 bases left between them. CDR3 loop: CASSQEDSQETQYF. In DNA form, the CDR3 reads TGCGCCAGCAGCCAAGAAGACAGTCAAGAGACCCAGTACTTC.

This chain uses TRBV4-3 with TRBJ2-2, with 10 bases matching TRBD1. Germline loops: CDR1 LGHNA, CDR2 YSLEER. The CDR3 sequence is 16 residues long. The J segment lost 4 bases and the V segment lost 1 base, leaving 3 bases of the junction unmatched. CDR3 region: CASSQAGTGVTGELFF. The CDR3 region has the DNA TGCGCCAGCAGCCAAGCCGGGACAGGGGTCACCGGGGAGCTGTTTTTT.

The chain carries TRBV11-2 and TRBJ1-6; D unclear. Germline V gene data show CDR1 as SGHAT and CDR2 as FQNNGV. Trimming pared 6 bases from V and 15 bases from J, leaving 12 bases between. CDR3 size: 11 residues. CDR3: CASSSLRDLHF. CDR3 nucleotides: TGTGCCAGCAGTTCACTCCGGGACCTCCACTTT.

The V and J genes are TRBV6-5 and TRBJ2-3, with TRBD1 as a possible D gene (6 bases). V lost 5 bases and J 2 bases, leaving 11 bases between the germline ends. The CDR3 sequence is 14 residues long. The V gene's germline CDR1 is MNHEY and CDR2 SVGAGI. CDR3: CASSHRAFTDTQYF. In DNA, the CDR3 is TGTGCCAGCAGTCACAGGGCATTCACAGATACGCAGTATTTT.

The rearrangement uses TRBV4-1 and TRBJ2-1, with a possible D match to TRBD2 (6 bases). There are 17 residues in the CDR3. The germline V gene has CDR1 MGHRA and CDR2 YSYEKL. V was pared by 3 bases and J by 2 bases, with 17 bases between. The CDR3 region has the DNA TGCGCCAGCAGCCAGGCTATTTTTAGCGGCCCCTACAATGAGCAGTTCTTC. Its protein product is CASSQAIFSGPYNEQFF.

This sequence joins TRBV2 and TRBJ2-1; 8 bases line up with TRBD1. The V and J ends lost 8 bases and 8 bases, in that order; junction bases with no gene match: 8. CDR1 SNHLY and CDR2 FYNNEI come from the germline V gene. This CDR3 has 13 amino acids. As DNA, the CDR3 is TGTGCCAGCTGGCAGGACAGGGTGGATGAGCAGTTCTTC. This codes for CASWQDRVDEQFF.

The rearrangement uses TRBV29-1 and TRBJ2-7; 7 nucleotides match TRBD1. The trim removed 3 bases at V and 1 base at J, leaving 6 bases unmatched. CDR1 is SQVTM and CDR2 is ANQGSEA in the germline V gene. This CDR3 has 14 amino acids. CDR3 sequence reads: CSVDGQVGSYEQYF. The CDR3 coding sequence is TGCAGCGTTGATGGACAGGTCGGATCCTACGAGCAGTACTTC.

The CDR3 reads CASAEGVITGNEQYF. Here the CDR3 DNA reads TGTGCCAGCGCCGAGGGGGTCATTACGGGAAACGAGCAGTACTTC. V and J are TRBV2 and TRBJ2-7; TRBD1 is a possible D gene (6 bases). There are 15 residues in the CDR3. Trimming shortened V by 8 bases and J by 5 bases, and 22 bases separated the two germline ends. Per germline, CDR1 SNHLY and CDR2 FYNNEI.

The chain couples TRBV7-2 to TRBJ2-7; 10 bases are a match to TRBD2. The CDR3 is 15 amino acids. The germline V gene encodes CDR1 SGHTA and CDR2 FQGNSA. The V and J ends lost 5 bases and 5 bases, in that order; junction bases with no gene match: 9. The CDR3 loop is CASSTLAGGSHEQYF. CDR3 DNA sequence: TGTGCCAGCAGCACCTTAGCGGGGGGCAGTCACGAGCAGTACTTC. Using reference TRBV7-2 and TRBJ2-7 for the parts outside the CDR3, the full variable domain is GAGVSQSPSNKVTEKGKDVELRCDPISGHTALYWYRQSLGQGLEFLIYFQGNSAPDKSGLPSDRFSAERTGGSVSTLTIQRTQQEDSAVYLCASSTLAGGSHEQYFGPGTRLTVT.

The chain couples TRBV4-3 to TRBJ1-5; TRBD1 might be the D (6 bases). The V gene's germline CDR1 is LGHNA and CDR2 YSLEER. V was shortened by 0 bases and J by 2 bases, with 11 bases between the two germline ends. The CDR3 is 16 amino acids. The CDR3 DNA sequence: TGCGCCAGCAGCCAAGAAACAGGGAATCGCAATCAGCCCCAGCATTTT. Its protein is CASSQETGNRNQPQHF.

V usage is TRBV15 and J usage is TRBJ2-1; 7 bases match TRBD2. J lost 0 bases, V lost 0 bases, and 2 bases had no gene match. This CDR3 region has 16 residues. The V gene's germline CDR1 is LNHNV and CDR2 YYDKDF (reference sequence). The DNA for the CDR3 is TGTGCCACCAGCAGAGAGACGGGGGGCTCCTACAATGAGCAGTTCTTC. Protein product: CATSRETGGSYNEQFF.

CDR3 residues: CASTFVGGDGGELFF. CDR3 sequence (DNA): TGTGCCAGCACCTTCGTAGGAGGGGACGGCGGGGAGCTGTTTTTT. The V gene is TRBV2, the J gene TRBJ2-2, with D possibly matching TRBD2 (6 bases). Germline-derived CDR1 and CDR2 are SNHLY and FYNNEI. This CDR3 has 15 residues. Deletions cut 7 bases from V and 7 bases from J, with 19 bases between.

The V and J genes are TRBV7-8 and TRBJ1-1; 9 nucleotides agree with TRBD1. Germline lookup yields CDR1 SGHVS and CDR2 FQNEAQ. V gave up 8 bases and J gave up 4 bases; unmatched junction bases: 5. CDR3 length: 13 amino acids. CDR3 nucleotide sequence: TGTGCCAGCGGACGACAGGGGGGCACTGAAGCTTTCTTT. It encodes CASGRQGGTEAFF.